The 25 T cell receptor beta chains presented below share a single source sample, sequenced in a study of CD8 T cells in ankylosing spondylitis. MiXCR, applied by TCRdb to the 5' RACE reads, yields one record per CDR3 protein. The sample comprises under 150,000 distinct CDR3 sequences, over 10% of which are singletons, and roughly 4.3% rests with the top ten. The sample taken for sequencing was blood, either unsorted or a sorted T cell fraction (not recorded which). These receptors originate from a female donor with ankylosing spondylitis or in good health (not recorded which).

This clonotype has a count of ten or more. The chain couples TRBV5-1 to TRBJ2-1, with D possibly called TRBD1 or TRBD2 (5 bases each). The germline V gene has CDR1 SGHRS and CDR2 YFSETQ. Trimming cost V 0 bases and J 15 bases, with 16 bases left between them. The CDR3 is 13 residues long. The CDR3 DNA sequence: TGCGCCAGCAGCTTGGCCGAAACTACCGGGACGTTCTTC. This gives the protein CASSLAETTGTFF.

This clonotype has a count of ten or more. The CDR3 coding sequence is TGTGCCAGCAGCTTAGCGAAACTAGCGGGAAACAATGAGCAGTTCTTC. It yields the protein CASSLAKLAGNNEQFF. The V call is TRBV7-2, the J call TRBJ2-1; 10 bases align to TRBD2. V dropped 0 bases and J dropped 5; count of bases not matched to a gene: 4. This CDR3 is 16 amino acids long. Germline CDR1 and CDR2: SGHTA and FQGNSA.

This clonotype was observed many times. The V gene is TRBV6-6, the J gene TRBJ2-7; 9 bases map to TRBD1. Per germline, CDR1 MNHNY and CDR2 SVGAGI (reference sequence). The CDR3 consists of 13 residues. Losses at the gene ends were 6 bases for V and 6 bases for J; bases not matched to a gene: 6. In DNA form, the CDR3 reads TGTGCCAGCAGCCGGACAGGGGTGGTCGAGCAGTACTTC. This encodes CASSRTGVVEQYF.

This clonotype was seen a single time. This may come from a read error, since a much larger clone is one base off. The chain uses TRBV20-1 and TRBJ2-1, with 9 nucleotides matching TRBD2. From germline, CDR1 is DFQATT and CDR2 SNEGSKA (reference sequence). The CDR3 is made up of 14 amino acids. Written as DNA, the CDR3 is TGCAGTGCACCGGCGACTAGCGGATACAATGAGCAGCTCTTC. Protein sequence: CSAPATSGYNEQLF.

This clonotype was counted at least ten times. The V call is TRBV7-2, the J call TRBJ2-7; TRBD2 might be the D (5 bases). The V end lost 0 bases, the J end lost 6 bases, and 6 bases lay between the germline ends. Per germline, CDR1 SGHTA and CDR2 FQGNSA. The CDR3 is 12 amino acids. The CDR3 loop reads CASSLARAEQYF. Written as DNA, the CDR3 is TGTGCCAGCAGCTTAGCGCGGGCCGAGCAGTACTTC.

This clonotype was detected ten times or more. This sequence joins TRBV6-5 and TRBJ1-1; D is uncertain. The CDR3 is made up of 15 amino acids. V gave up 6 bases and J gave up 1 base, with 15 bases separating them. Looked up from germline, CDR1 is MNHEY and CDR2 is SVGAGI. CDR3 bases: TGTGCCAGCAGGTACCCGACGGCCCCGAACACTGAAGCTTTCTTT. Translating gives CASRYPTAPNTEAFF.

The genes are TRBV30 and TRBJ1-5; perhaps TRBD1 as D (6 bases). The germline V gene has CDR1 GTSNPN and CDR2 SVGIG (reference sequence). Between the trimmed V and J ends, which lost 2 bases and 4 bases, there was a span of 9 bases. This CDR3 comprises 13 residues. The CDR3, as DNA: TGTGCCTGGAGTCCAGGGGAAAATCAGCCCCAGCATTTT. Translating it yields CAWSPGENQPQHF. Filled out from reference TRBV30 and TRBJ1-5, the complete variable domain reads SQTIHQWPATLVQPVGSPLSLECTVEGTSNPNLYWYRQAAGRGLQLLFYSVGIGQISSEVPQNLSASRPQDRQFILSSKKLLLSDSGFYLCAWSPGENQPQHFGDGTRLSIL.

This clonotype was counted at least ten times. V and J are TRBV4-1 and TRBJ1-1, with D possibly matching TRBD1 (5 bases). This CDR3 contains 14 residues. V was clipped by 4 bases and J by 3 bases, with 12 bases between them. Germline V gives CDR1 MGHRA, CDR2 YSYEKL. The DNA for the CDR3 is TGCGCCAGCAGCCCACCAGACAGATACACTGAAGCTTTCTTT. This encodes CASSPPDRYTEAFF.

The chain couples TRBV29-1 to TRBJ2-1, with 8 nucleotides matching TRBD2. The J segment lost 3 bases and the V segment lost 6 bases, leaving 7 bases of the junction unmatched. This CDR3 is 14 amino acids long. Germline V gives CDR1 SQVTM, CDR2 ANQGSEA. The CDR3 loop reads CSVTRAGDYNEQFF. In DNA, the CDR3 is TGCAGCGTAACTCGAGCGGGGGACTACAATGAGCAGTTCTTC.

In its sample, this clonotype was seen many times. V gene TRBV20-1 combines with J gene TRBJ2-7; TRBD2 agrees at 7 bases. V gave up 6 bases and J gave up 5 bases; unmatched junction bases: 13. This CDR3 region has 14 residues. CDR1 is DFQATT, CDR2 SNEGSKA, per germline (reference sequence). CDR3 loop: CSAEPKGRADEQYF. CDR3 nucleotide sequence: TGCAGTGCCGAACCGAAAGGGAGGGCCGACGAGCAGTACTTC.

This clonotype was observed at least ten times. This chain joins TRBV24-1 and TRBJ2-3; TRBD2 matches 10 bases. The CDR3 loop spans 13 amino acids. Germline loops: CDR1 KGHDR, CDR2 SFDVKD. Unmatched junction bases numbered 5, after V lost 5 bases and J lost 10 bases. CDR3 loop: CATSGTSGRSQYF. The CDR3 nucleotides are TGTGCCACCAGTGGGACTAGCGGTCGTTCGCAGTATTTT.

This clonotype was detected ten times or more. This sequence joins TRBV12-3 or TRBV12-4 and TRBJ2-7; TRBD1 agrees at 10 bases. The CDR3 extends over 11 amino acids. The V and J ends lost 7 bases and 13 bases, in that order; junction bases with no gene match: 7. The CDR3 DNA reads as TGTGCCAGCACTTCGGGACAGGGGCCCTACTTC. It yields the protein CASTSGQGPYF.

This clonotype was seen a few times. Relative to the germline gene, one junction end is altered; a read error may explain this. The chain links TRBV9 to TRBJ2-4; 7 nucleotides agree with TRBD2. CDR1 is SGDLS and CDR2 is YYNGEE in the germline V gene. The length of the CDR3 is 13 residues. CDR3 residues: CASSEGPETSIHF. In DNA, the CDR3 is TGTGCCAGCAGCGAAGGGCCCGAGACTAGCATACACTTC.

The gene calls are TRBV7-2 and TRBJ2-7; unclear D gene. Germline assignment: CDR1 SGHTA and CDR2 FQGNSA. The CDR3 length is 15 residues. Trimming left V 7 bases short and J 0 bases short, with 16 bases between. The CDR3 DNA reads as TGTGCCAGCACCCCAGGTCCTGGGTCCTCCTACGAGCAGTACTTC. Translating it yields CASTPGPGSSYEQYF.

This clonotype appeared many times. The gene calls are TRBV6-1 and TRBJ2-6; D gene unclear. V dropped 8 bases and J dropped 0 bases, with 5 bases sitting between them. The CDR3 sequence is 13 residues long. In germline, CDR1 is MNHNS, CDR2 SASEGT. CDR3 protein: CASFNSGANVLTF. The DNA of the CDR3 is TGTGCCAGCTTCAACTCTGGGGCCAACGTCCTGACTTTC.

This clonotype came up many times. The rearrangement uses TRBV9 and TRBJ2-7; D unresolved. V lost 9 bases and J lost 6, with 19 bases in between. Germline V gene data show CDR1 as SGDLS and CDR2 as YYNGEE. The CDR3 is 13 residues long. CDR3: CAKTFGRASEQYF. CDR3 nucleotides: TGTGCCAAGACCTTCGGACGGGCGAGCGAGCAGTACTTC.

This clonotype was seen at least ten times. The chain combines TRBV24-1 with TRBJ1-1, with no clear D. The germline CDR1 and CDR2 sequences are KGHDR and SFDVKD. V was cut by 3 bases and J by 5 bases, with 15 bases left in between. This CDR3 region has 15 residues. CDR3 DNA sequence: TGTGCCACCAGTGATGATCTGGGAGAGGTTACTGAAGCTTTCTTT. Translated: CATSDDLGEVTEAFF.

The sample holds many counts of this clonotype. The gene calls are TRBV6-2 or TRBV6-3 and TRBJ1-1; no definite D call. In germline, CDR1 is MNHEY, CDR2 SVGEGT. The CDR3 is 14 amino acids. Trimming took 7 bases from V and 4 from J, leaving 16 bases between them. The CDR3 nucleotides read TGTGCCAGCACCCACCCGGACGTTGGCACTGAAGCTTTCTTT. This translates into CASTHPDVGTEAFF.

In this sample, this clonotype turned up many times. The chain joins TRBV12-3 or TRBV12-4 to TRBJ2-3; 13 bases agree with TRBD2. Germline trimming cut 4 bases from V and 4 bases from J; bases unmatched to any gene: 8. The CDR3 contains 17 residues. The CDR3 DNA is TGTGCCAGCAGTTCAACTAGCGGGGGGGCGAATCCAGATACGCAGTATTTT. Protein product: CASSSTSGGANPDTQYF.

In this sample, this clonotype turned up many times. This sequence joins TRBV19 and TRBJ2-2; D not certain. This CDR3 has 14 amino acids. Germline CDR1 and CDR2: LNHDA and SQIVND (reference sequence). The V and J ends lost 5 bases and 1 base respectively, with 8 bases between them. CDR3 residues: CASSEWGNTGELFF. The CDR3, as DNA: TGTGCCAGTAGTGAATGGGGGAACACCGGGGAGCTGTTTTTT. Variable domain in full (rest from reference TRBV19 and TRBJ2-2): DGGITQSPKYLFRKEGQNVTLSCEQNLNHDAMYWYRQDPGQGLRLIYYSQIVNDFQKGDIAEGYSVSREKKESFPLTVTSAQKNPTAFYLCASSEWGNTGELFFGEGSRLTVL.

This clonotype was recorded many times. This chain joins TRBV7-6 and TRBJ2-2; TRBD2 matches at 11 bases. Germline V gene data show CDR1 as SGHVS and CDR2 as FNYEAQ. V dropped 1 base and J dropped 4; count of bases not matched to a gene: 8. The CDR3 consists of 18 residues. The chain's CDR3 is CASSLDSASGGITGELFF. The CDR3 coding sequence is TGTGCCAGCAGCTTAGATTCGGCTAGCGGGGGGATCACCGGGGAGCTGTTTTTT.

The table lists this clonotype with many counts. CDR3 coding DNA: TGCGCCAGCTTCAAAGGGGGCGTGGGCACCGGGGAGCTGTTTTTT. Translation: CASFKGGVGTGELFF. V usage is TRBV5-1 and J usage is TRBJ2-2; the match to TRBD1 covers 7 bases. The V segment lost 7 bases and the J segment 4 bases; nucleotides outside the gene matches: 10. The CDR3 runs to 15 residues. The germline gives CDR1 SGHRS, CDR2 YFSETQ.

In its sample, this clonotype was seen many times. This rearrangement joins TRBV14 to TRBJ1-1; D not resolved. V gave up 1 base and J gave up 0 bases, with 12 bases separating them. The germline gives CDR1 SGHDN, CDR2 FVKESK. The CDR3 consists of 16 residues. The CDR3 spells CASSQADGLLNTEAFF. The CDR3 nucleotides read TGTGCCAGCAGCCAAGCAGACGGGCTACTGAACACTGAAGCTTTCTTT.

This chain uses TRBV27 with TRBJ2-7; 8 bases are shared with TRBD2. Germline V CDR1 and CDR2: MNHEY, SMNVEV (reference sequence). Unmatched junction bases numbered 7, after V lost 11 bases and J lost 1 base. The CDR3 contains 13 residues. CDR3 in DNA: TGTGCCGTCTCAGCGGGGGAGTCCTACGAGCAGTACTTC. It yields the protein CAVSAGESYEQYF.

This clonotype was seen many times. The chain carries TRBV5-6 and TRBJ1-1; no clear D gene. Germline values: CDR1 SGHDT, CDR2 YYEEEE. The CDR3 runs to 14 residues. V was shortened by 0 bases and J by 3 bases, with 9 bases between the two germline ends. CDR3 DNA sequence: TGTGCCAGCAGCTTGGAGGAGAGCTACACTGAAGCTTTCTTT. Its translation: CASSLEESYTEAFF.